A single sample is the source of the 30 T cell receptor beta chains below, sequenced in a study of blood T cell repertoires in COVID-19. Sequenced by immunoSEQ multiplex PCR; TCRdb stores in-frame clones only, minus some. The sample includes about 150,000 clones, approximately 87% of them seen just once. What was sequenced was peripheral blood. All receptors derive from a woman in her fifties or sixties with active or convalescent COVID-19.

This clone has only one observation. The genes are TRBV18 and TRBJ1-5; 9 nucleotides match TRBD1. V lost 3 bases to trimming and J lost 0 bases; unmatched junction nucleotides: 3. This CDR3 is 16 amino acids long. Germline CDR1 is KGHSH and CDR2 is LQKENI. CDR3 sequence reads: CASSPGDRASNQPQHF. Written as DNA, the CDR3 is TGTGCCAGCTCACCGGGGGACAGGGCTAGCAATCAGCCCCAGCATTTT.

The chain has TRBV19 and TRBJ2-6; 11 bases map to TRBD1. The CDR3 has 16 amino acids. Germline values: CDR1 LNHDA, CDR2 SQIVND (reference sequence). The ends lost 6 bases at V and 0 bases at J; junction bases unmatched: 1. CDR3 sequence: CASSGTGGSGANVLTF. CDR3 in DNA: TGTGCCAGTAGCGGGACAGGGGGCTCTGGGGCCAACGTCCTGACTTTC.

The chain is built from TRBV29-1 and TRBJ2-1; 8 nucleotides align to TRBD1. Germline loops: CDR1 SQVTM, CDR2 ANQGSEA. The CDR3 spans 17 residues. V shed 3 bases, J shed 6 bases, and the junction held 16 bases outside the gene matches. CDR3 nucleotide sequence: TGCAGCGTTGATCGCTATTGGACAGGGCGTGGGGGCAATGAGCAGTTCTTC. This encodes CSVDRYWTGRGGNEQFF.

This chain connects TRBV9 to TRBJ2-7; 8 bases line up with TRBD2. V lost 0 bases and J lost 0; bases outside the gene matches: 5. Germline V gives CDR1 SGDLS, CDR2 YYNGEE. The CDR3 sequence is 16 residues long. Here the CDR3 reads CASSVGASGLSYEQYF. Written as DNA, the CDR3 is TGTGCCAGCAGCGTAGGGGCTAGCGGGCTCTCCTACGAGCAGTACTTC.

The chain joins TRBV9 to TRBJ1-1; maybe TRBD1 (6 bases). The V and J ends lost 0 bases and 2 bases respectively, with 14 bases between them. In germline, CDR1 is SGDLS, CDR2 YYNGEE. This CDR3 comprises 16 residues. CDR3 in DNA: TGTGCCAGCAGCGTAGGTACAGGGCCTCCCAACACTGAAGCTTTCTTT. Protein product: CASSVGTGPPNTEAFF.

The J gene is TRBJ2-1, the V gene TRBV14; 8 nucleotides match TRBD2. Germline V gene data show CDR1 as SGHDN and CDR2 as FVKESK. The CDR3 runs to 18 residues. J was trimmed by 0 bases and V by 2 bases; bases with no gene match: 9. This CDR3 is CASSQIAGGLSSYNEQFF. CDR3 coding DNA: TGTGCCAGCAGCCAAATTGCGGGGGGCCTTAGCTCCTACAATGAGCAGTTCTTC.

The count of this clone is one. The chain recombines TRBV11-3 with TRBJ2-1; 7 bases fit TRBD2. This CDR3 contains 14 residues. V lost 3 bases to trimming and J lost 5 bases; unmatched junction nucleotides: 4. CDR1 is SGHNT, CDR2 YENEEA, per germline. This chain's CDR3 is CASSLREKNNEQFF. In DNA, the CDR3 is TGTGCCAGCAGCTTGCGGGAGAAGAACAATGAGCAGTTCTTC.

The chain recombines TRBV5-1 with TRBJ2-1; 15 bases align to TRBD2. V shed 0 bases and J 8 bases; nucleotides not matched to a gene: 6. The length of the CDR3 is 17 residues. Germline CDR1 SGHRS, CDR2 YFSETQ. CDR3 nucleotide sequence: TGCGCCAGCAGCTTGGGGACTAGCGGGGGGGCCTTGGATGAGCAGTTCTTC. Its translation is CASSLGTSGGALDEQFF.

The chain has TRBV5-1 and TRBJ1-5, with a weak D call TRBD1 (6 bases). The CDR3 contains 15 residues. The germline V gene encodes CDR1 SGHRS and CDR2 YFSETQ. The germline V and J ends were trimmed by 0 bases and 8 bases, with 15 bases remaining between them. This CDR3 reads CASSLEARPGEPQHF. CDR3 bases: TGCGCCAGCAGCTTGGAGGCCAGGCCAGGGGAGCCCCAGCATTTT.

This chain joins TRBV19 and TRBJ1-2; tentative D call: TRBD1 (5 bases). Trimming pared 0 bases from V and 3 bases from J, leaving 11 bases between. This CDR3 contains 15 residues. CDR1 is LNHDA and CDR2 is SQIVND in the germline V gene (reference sequence). CDR3 region: CASSIDPAGHYGYTF. The CDR3 DNA sequence: TGTGCCAGTAGTATAGATCCGGCAGGGCACTATGGCTACACCTTC.

The chain couples TRBV3-1 (or the pseudogene TRBV3-2) to TRBJ1-1; no clear D. CDR3 length: 13 amino acids. Trimming removed 1 base from V and 4 bases from J, with 7 bases in between. CDR1 is LGHDT and CDR2 is YNNKEL in the germline V gene (reference sequence). CDR3 nucleotide sequence: TGTGCCAGCAGCCAAGTCGGAGTCACTGAAGCTTTCTTT. Protein product: CASSQVGVTEAFF.

This chain uses TRBV27 with TRBJ1-5; D unclear. V gave up 0 bases and J gave up 2 bases, with 11 bases separating them. Per the germline V gene, CDR1 is MNHEY and CDR2 is SMNVEV (reference sequence). This CDR3 comprises 16 residues. DNA of the CDR3: TGTGCCAGCAGTTTATCCCTTGGAGAGGGCAATCAGCCCCAGCATTTT. Translated, it gives CASSLSLGEGNQPQHF.

This clone is a singleton in its sample. The chain uses TRBV4-1 and TRBJ2-5; 7 positions agree with TRBD2. V shed 1 base, J shed 2 bases, and the junction held 7 bases outside the gene matches. This CDR3 has 16 residues. Looked up from germline, CDR1 is MGHRA and CDR2 is YSYEKL. DNA for the CDR3: TGCGCCAGCAGCCAAGGTCCCCCAGCGGGGCAAGAGACCCAGTACTTC. Protein: CASSQGPPAGQETQYF.

The rearrangement links TRBV6-2 or TRBV6-3 to TRBJ2-7; 11 positions match TRBD2. CDR1 and CDR2 (germline): MNHEY, SVGEGT. Germline trimming cut 5 bases from V and 3 bases from J; bases unmatched to any gene: 6. The CDR3 sequence is 15 residues long. The CDR3 spells CASSRGLAAVYEQYF. DNA of the CDR3: TGTGCCAGCAGTAGGGGACTAGCGGCGGTCTACGAGCAGTACTTC.

The chain uses TRBV28 and TRBJ2-2, with a possible D match to TRBD1 (6 bases). This CDR3 comprises 15 residues. Trimming pared 5 bases from V and 1 base from J, leaving 11 bases between. The germline V gene has CDR1 MDHEN and CDR2 SYDVKM. The CDR3 nucleotides are TGTGCCAGCAGTCCGTTGACAGGGAACACCGGGGAGCTGTTTTTT. This gives the protein CASSPLTGNTGELFF.

Turning to this clone: At one of its ends the junction is not consistent with the germline gene, which may arise from a read error. This chain joins TRBV7-7 and TRBJ2-5, with 14 bases lining up with TRBD2. Germline V CDR1 and CDR2: SSHAT, FNYEAQ (reference sequence). This CDR3 spans 17 amino acids. The CDR3 nucleotides read TGTGCTAGCAGCTTAGCCCTAAGGACTAGCGGGAGGGAGACCCAGTACTTC. This encodes CASSLALRTSGRETQYF.

The chain employs TRBV5-1 and TRBJ2-2; D is possibly TRBD1 (5 bases). CDR1 and CDR2 from the germline V gene are SGHRS and YFSETQ. V was shortened by 4 bases and J by 5 bases, with 15 bases between the two germline ends. This CDR3 is 15 amino acids long. The CDR3 DNA reads as TGCGCCAGCAGCCCTACAGGTAGTGGGACCGGGGAGCTGTTTTTT. Protein: CASSPTGSGTGELFF.

CDR3 in amino acids: CARINTGELFF. The CDR3 coding sequence is TGTGCCAGAATAAACACCGGGGAGCTGTTTTTT. V and J are TRBV6-6 and TRBJ2-2, with no clear D. Per the germline V gene, CDR1 is MNHNY and CDR2 is SVGAGI (reference sequence). The CDR3 is 11 residues long. Trimming shortened V by 9 bases and J by 2 bases, and 4 bases separated the two germline ends.

CDR3 amino acids: CASSTRSGANVLTF. As DNA, the CDR3 is TGTGCCAGCAGCACAAGATCTGGGGCCAACGTCCTGACTTTC. V gene TRBV27 combines with J gene TRBJ2-6, with unresolved D. Germline V gene lookup returns CDR1 MNHEY and CDR2 SMNVEV (reference sequence). Trimming left V 6 bases short and J 1 base short, with 7 bases between. There are 14 residues in the CDR3.

The V gene is TRBV29-1, the J gene TRBJ1-2; a possible D gene is TRBD1 (5 bases). Germline lookup yields CDR1 SQVTM and CDR2 ANQGSEA. V lost 7 bases, J lost 4 bases, and 16 bases lay in between. The CDR3 loop spans 13 amino acids. The CDR3 bases are TGCAGCGGATCAGTGACAGAAGCCTATGGCTACACCTTC. As protein: CSGSVTEAYGYTF.

The chain is built from TRBV18 and TRBJ2-3; D is unresolved. Per germline, CDR1 KGHSH and CDR2 LQKENI. This CDR3 has 13 residues. V lost 2 bases, J lost 3 bases, and 6 bases lay in between. This CDR3 is CASSPELTDTQYF. CDR3 DNA: TGTGCCAGCTCACCAGAGTTAACAGATACGCAGTATTTT.

This chain connects TRBV19 to TRBJ2-7, with 7 bases lining up with TRBD1. With 7 bases clipped from V and 5 bases from J, the junction kept 14 bases outside the gene matches. Germline V lookup: CDR1 LNHDA, CDR2 SQIVND (reference sequence). The CDR3 covers 15 residues. The CDR3 sequence: CASTARRQGKDEQYF. The CDR3, as DNA: TGTGCCAGTACCGCAAGACGACAGGGAAAGGACGAGCAGTACTTC.

This chain links TRBV5-4 with TRBJ2-3, with 7 positions matching TRBD2. The CDR3 sequence is 15 residues long. Trimming at V came to 1 base and at J to 4 bases, leaving 6 bases not matched to a gene. The germline V gene has CDR1 SGHNT and CDR2 YYREEE (reference sequence). DNA for the CDR3: TGTGCCAGCAGCTTGAGGGAGGGCTCTGCAGATACGCAGTATTTT. It codes for CASSLREGSADTQYF.

This clone was counted between two and nine times. The chain couples TRBV7-2 to TRBJ1-5; TRBD1 is a possible D gene (5 bases). With 1 base removed from V and 5 bases from J, the gap between germline ends came to 6 bases. Looked up from germline, CDR1 is SGHTA and CDR2 is FQGNSA. This CDR3 has 13 residues. CDR3 DNA: TGTGCCAGCAGCTTAGTAGGGGATCAGCCCCAGCATTTT. Residues: CASSLVGDQPQHF.

V is TRBV30 and J is TRBJ1-5, with D maybe TRBD1 (5 bases). V lost 5 bases and J lost 6, with 14 bases in between. The V gene's germline CDR1 is GTSNPN and CDR2 SVGIG (reference sequence). CDR3 size: 13 residues. Here the CDR3 DNA reads TGTGCCTGGGGCAGGGTTTTAGGTCAGCCCCAGCATTTT. It is translated as CAWGRVLGQPQHF.

The sample holds one count of this clone. V is TRBV5-1 and J is TRBJ2-5; a possible D gene is TRBD1 (7 bases). Germline values: CDR1 SGHRS, CDR2 YFSETQ. Trimming took off 4 bases at V and 5 bases at J, with 15 bases between the two ends. The length of the CDR3 is 14 residues. CDR3 DNA sequence: TGCGCCAGCAGCCTCCCAGGGGGGACGGAGACCCAGTACTTC. The encoded protein is CASSLPGGTETQYF.

The chain links TRBV5-1 to TRBJ1-1; D remains unclear. CDR3 length: 13 amino acids. The germline V and J ends were trimmed by 5 bases and 1 base, with 9 bases remaining between them. The germline V gene has CDR1 SGHRS and CDR2 YFSETQ. CDR3 residues: CASSYQENTEAFF. CDR3 nucleotide sequence: TGCGCCAGCAGTTACCAGGAGAACACTGAAGCTTTCTTT.

The chain is built from TRBV3-1 (or the pseudogene TRBV3-2) and TRBJ2-2, with D perhaps matching TRBD2 (7 bases). The CDR3 totals 14 residues. Germline-derived CDR1 and CDR2 are LGHDT and YNNKEL (reference sequence). Trimming cost V 8 bases and J 1 base, with 11 bases left between them. The CDR3 DNA sequence: TGTGCCAGCGGGGGGGCGCGGAACACCGGGGAGCTGTTTTTT. Its translation is CASGGARNTGELFF.

The table lists this clone with a few counts. The V call is TRBV2, the J call TRBJ2-7; 9 nucleotides align to TRBD2. Per germline, CDR1 SNHLY and CDR2 FYNNEI. J gave up 5 bases and V 9 bases, and 8 bases lay outside the gene matches. CDR3 size: 13 residues. CDR3 nucleotides: TGTGCCAGAGAACGGCGGGGGGGGGACGAGCAGTACTTC. This translates into CARERRGGDEQYF.

This chain connects TRBV30 to TRBJ2-3; TRBD1 is a possible D gene (6 bases). The V gene lost 2 bases and the J gene lost 3 bases, with 12 bases spanning the gap. CDR3 length: 14 amino acids. The germline CDR1 and CDR2 sequences are GTSNPN and SVGIG (reference sequence). CDR3 in amino acids: CAWSSTGITDTQYF. The CDR3 DNA sequence: TGTGCCTGGAGTAGCACAGGGATAACAGATACGCAGTATTTT.